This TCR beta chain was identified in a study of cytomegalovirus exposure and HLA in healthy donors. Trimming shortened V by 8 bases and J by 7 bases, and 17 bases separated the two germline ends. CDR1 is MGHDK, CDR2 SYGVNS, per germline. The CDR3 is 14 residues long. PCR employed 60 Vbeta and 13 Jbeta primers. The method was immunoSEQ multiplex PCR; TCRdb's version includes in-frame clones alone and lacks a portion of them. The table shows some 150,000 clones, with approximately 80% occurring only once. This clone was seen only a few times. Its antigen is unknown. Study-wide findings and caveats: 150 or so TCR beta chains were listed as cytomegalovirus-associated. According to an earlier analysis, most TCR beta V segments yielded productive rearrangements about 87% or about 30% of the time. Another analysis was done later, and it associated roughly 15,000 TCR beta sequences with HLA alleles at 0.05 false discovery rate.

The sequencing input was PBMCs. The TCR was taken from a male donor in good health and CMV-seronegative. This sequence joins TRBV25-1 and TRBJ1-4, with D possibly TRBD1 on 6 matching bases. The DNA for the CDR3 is TGTGCCAGCGGTCAACACAGGGCCACTGAAAAACTGTTTTTT. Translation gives CASGQHRATEKLFF.